Below are 19 T cell receptor beta chains sequenced from a single sample in a study of blood T cells in healthy people across ages. Together with a sample-barcoded 5' primer, a J-beta primer mix was included in a second PCR lasting about 7 to 12 cycles. TCRdb recomputed calls from the 5' RACE reads with MiXCR, one row per CDR3 protein. The table includes 1.5 million to 2 million distinct CDR3 sequences, 28% detected once. Source material: blood. The receptors come from a woman aged 30 to 39 in good health.

The genes are TRBV11-2 and TRBJ2-5; no firm D call. The J call could be wrong; TRBJ2-7 is a better fit for the DNA end. This CDR3 is 14 amino acids long. CDR1 and CDR2 (germline): SGHAT, FQNNGV. The CDR3 DNA sequence: TGTGCCAGCAGCTTAGATCCGTCCGTGGCCGAGCAGTACTTC. It encodes CASSLDPSVAEQYF.

Only a few counts were recorded for this clonotype. J is TRBJ1-2 and V is TRBV4-1; the D gene is possibly TRBD1 (6 bases). Germline V gene data show CDR1 as MGHRA and CDR2 as YSYEKL. Between the trimmed V and J ends, which lost 1 base and 4 bases, there was a span of 13 bases. This CDR3 is 15 amino acids long. The CDR3 DNA reads as TGCGCCAGCAGCCAAGGTCAGGGGCAGATCTATGGCTACACCTTC. Amino acid sequence: CASSQGQGQIYGYTF.

The gene calls are TRBV6-5 and TRBJ2-1; no clear D. CDR3 length equals 14 residues. Germline V gene sequence: CDR1 MNHEY, CDR2 SVGAGI. Trimming took 5 bases from V and 7 from J, leaving 15 bases between them. The CDR3 loop reads CASSRTRRPNEQFF. The CDR3 coding sequence is TGTGCCAGCAGTAGGACCCGACGCCCAAATGAGCAGTTCTTC.

On this clonotype: Mismatch with germline at one junction end may stem from a read error. The genes are TRBV5-1 and TRBJ2-2; the D gene could be TRBD1 or TRBD2 (5 bases each). Looked up from germline, CDR1 is SGHRS and CDR2 is YFSETQ. CDR3 length: 15 amino acids. This CDR3 is CASSMGPTNTGERFF. The DNA for the CDR3 is TGCGCCAGCAGCATGGGACCGACGAACACCGGGGAGCGGTTTTTT.

The rearrangement links TRBV6-5 to TRBJ1-1, with D possibly being TRBD1 (5 bases). Trimming took off 4 bases at V and 4 bases at J, with 19 bases between the two ends. The CDR3 totals 16 residues. Germline loops: CDR1 MNHEY, CDR2 SVGAGI. CDR3 DNA sequence: TGTGCCAGCAGTTCCTTTCGCGTAGGGGTGTCCACTGAAGCTTTCTTT. Protein: CASSSFRVGVSTEAFF.

This clonotype was seen ten or more times. This chain joins TRBV29-1 and TRBJ2-7, with D perhaps matching TRBD1 or TRBD2 (5 bases each). Trimming took off 0 bases at V and 7 bases at J, with 13 bases between the two ends. Germline CDR1 and CDR2: SQVTM and ANQGSEA. The CDR3 runs 13 residues. The CDR3 nucleotides are TGCAGCGTTGAAGAGGGACGGAGTCTGGAGCAGTACTTC. Protein: CSVEEGRSLEQYF.

J is TRBJ2-3 and V is TRBV6-4; 8 positions match TRBD2. The junction had 8 bases not matched to a gene; V was cut back by 4 bases and J by 8 bases. The V gene's germline CDR1 is MRHNA and CDR2 SNTAGT. The CDR3 is 14 amino acids. The CDR3 spells CASSATGGPGTQYF. The DNA for the CDR3 is TGTGCCAGCAGTGCGACGGGGGGGCCTGGTACGCAGTATTTT.

This clonotype was seen many times. CDR3: CSALREGSYEQYF. The CDR3 DNA sequence: TGCAGTGCTCTCCGCGAAGGTTCCTACGAGCAGTACTTC. The chain uses TRBV20-1 and TRBJ2-7; D unresolved. Looked up from germline, CDR1 is DFQATT and CDR2 is SNEGSKA (reference sequence). The CDR3 loop spans 13 amino acids. V dropped 5 bases and J dropped 1 base, with 12 bases sitting between them.

Only one count was recorded for this clonotype. The chain combines TRBV28 with TRBJ2-1, with D perhaps matching TRBD2 (6 bases). The V gene's germline CDR1 is MDHEN and CDR2 SYDVKM. Trimming left V 2 bases short and J 5 bases short, with 22 bases between. This CDR3 spans 18 amino acids. CDR3 bases: TGTGCCAGCAGTTTAATGGATAAGGGACTTCGGGGCAACAATGAGCAGTTCTTC. The encoded protein is CASSLMDKGLRGNNEQFF.

The chain joins TRBV20-1 to TRBJ2-1; 7 bases match TRBD1. Looked up from germline, CDR1 is DFQATT and CDR2 is SNEGSKA (reference sequence). The V segment lost 6 bases and the J segment 13 bases; nucleotides outside the gene matches: 15. CDR3 length equals 13 residues. The CDR3 DNA follows: TGCAGTGCCCCCCGGGACAGCCAAGGGACCCAGTTCTTC. Translating it yields CSAPRDSQGTQFF.

V gene TRBV6-2 or TRBV6-3 combines with J gene TRBJ1-5; D remains ambiguous. The CDR3 consists of 14 residues. The germline CDR1 and CDR2 sequences are MNHEY and SVGEGT. The V end was cut by 6 bases, the J end by 0 bases, with 9 bases between. CDR3 nucleotide sequence: TGTGCCAGCAGGAGCGGTAATAGCAATCAGCCCCAGCATTTT. It encodes CASRSGNSNQPQHF.

This chain uses TRBV7-9 with TRBJ1-4; D not certain. Germline CDR1 SEHNR, CDR2 FQNEAQ (reference sequence). Between the trimmed V and J ends, which lost 6 bases and 4 bases, there was a span of 15 bases. The CDR3 consists of 15 residues. CDR3 region: CASRSDRARNEKLFF. The DNA for the CDR3 is TGTGCCAGCAGATCAGACCGAGCTCGTAATGAAAAACTGTTTTTT.

This clonotype has a count of ten or more. The chain recombines TRBV20-1 with TRBJ2-7; 10 nucleotides agree with TRBD2. Germline V gives CDR1 DFQATT, CDR2 SNEGSKA (reference sequence). Trimming cost V 2 bases and J 3 bases; bases outside gene matches: 1. The CDR3 covers 13 residues. The DNA for the CDR3 is TGCAGTGCTAGACGGACTAGCGGCTACGAGCAGTACTTC. Encoded protein: CSARRTSGYEQYF.

Concerning this clonotype itself: The germline gene is not matched at one end of the junction; a read error may be the cause. The chain has TRBV20-1 and TRBJ2-7; D remains unclear. The germline V gene has CDR1 DFQATT and CDR2 SNEGSKA (reference sequence). This CDR3 comprises 13 residues. The CDR3 loop is CSVRSRTSYEQYF. Written as DNA, the CDR3 is TGCAGTGTTAGAAGTCGCACTTCCTACGAGCAGTACTTC.

This chain uses TRBV5-6 with TRBJ1-2; D is unresolved. Germline V lookup: CDR1 SGHDT, CDR2 YYEEEE. V lost 2 bases and J 7 bases, leaving 12 bases between the germline ends. The CDR3 has 13 amino acids. CDR3 loop: CASSLSGVAGYTF. CDR3 coding DNA: TGTGCCAGCAGCTTATCCGGGGTTGCTGGCTACACCTTC.

The gene calls are TRBV7-2 and TRBJ2-3; D gene uncertain. Germline values: CDR1 SGHTA, CDR2 FQGNSA. The V gene lost 2 bases and the J gene lost 5 bases, with 17 bases spanning the gap. This CDR3 is built from 16 residues. CDR3 in amino acids: CASSLQPPATLDTQYF. In DNA, the CDR3 is TGTGCCAGCAGCTTACAACCCCCGGCGACCTTAGATACGCAGTATTTT.

Comment on this clonotype: An end of the junction does not agree with germline; a read error may underlie this. The chain links TRBV12-3 or TRBV12-4 to TRBJ2-3; 9 bases fit TRBD2. This CDR3 is 15 amino acids long. CDR3 region: CASRSRLAEADTQYF. In nucleotides, the CDR3 is TGTGCCAGCAGATCCAGACTAGCGGAGGCAGATACGCAATATTTT.

This clonotype was detected only a few times. A single base separates this from a much larger clone, so it may be a read error. This chain uses TRBV6-5 with TRBJ2-7; the D gene could be TRBD1 or TRBD2 (6 bases each). CDR1 is MNHEY and CDR2 is SVGAGI in the germline V gene. This CDR3 is 13 amino acids long. CDR3 nucleotides: TGTGCCACTAGGAGGGGGAGCTCCTACGAGCGGTACTTC. Its protein is CATRRGSSYERYF.

The gene calls are TRBV3-1 and TRBJ2-2; 9 bases map to TRBD2. J lost 6 bases, V lost 4 bases, and 9 bases had no gene match. CDR3 length equals 16 residues. Germline CDR1 is LGHDT and CDR2 is YNNKEL (reference sequence). The CDR3, as DNA: TGTGCCAGCAGCCTGCCTCCGGGACTAGCAGCCGGGGAGCTGTTTTTT. Translating it yields CASSLPPGLAAGELFF. The variable domain in full, with the rest retrieved from reference TRBV3-1 and TRBJ2-2, is DTAVSQTPKYLVTQMGNDKSIKCEQNLGHDTMYWYKQDSKKFLKIMFSYNNKELIINETVPNRFSPKSPDKAHLNLHINSLELGDSAVYFCASSLPPGLAAGELFFGEGSRLTVL.